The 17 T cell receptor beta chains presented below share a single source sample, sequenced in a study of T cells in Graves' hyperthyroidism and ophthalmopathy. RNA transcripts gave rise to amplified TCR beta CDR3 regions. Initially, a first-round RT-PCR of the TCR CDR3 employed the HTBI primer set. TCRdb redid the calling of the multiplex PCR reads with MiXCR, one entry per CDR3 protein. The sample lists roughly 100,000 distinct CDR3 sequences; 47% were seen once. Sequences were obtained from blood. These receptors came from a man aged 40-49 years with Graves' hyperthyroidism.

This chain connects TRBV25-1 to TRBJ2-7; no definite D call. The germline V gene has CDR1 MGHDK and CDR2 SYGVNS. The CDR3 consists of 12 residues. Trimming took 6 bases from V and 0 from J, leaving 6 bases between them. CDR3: CASRSSSYEQYF. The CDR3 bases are TGTGCCAGCAGATCTAGCTCCTACGAGCAGTACTTC.

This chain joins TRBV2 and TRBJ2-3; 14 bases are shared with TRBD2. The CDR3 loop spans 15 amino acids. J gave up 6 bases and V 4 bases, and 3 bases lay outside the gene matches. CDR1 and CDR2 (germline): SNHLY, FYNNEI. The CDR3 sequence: CASSVGLAGVDTQYF. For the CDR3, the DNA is TGTGCCAGCAGTGTGGGACTAGCGGGAGTCGATACGCAGTATTTT.

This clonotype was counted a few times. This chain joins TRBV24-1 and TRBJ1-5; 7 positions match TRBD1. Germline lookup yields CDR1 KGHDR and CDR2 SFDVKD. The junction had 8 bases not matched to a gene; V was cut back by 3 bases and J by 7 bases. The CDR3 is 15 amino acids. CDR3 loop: CATSDRGQSRQPQHF. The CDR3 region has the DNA TGTGCCACCAGTGATAGGGGACAGTCCCGACAGCCCCAGCATTTT.

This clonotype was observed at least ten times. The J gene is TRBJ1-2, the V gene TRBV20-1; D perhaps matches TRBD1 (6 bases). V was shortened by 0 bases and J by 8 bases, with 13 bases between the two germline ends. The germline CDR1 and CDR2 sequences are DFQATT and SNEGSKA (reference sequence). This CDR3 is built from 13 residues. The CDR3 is CSARDLTGMGYTF. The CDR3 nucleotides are TGCAGTGCTAGAGATTTAACAGGGATGGGCTACACCTTC.

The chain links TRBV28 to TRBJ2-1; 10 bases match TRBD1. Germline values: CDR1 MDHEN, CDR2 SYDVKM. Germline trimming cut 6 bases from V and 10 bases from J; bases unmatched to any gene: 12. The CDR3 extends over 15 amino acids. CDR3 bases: TGTGCCAGCAGCCCCCGAGCGACAGGGGGCGGGGAGCAGTTCTTC. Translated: CASSPRATGGGEQFF.

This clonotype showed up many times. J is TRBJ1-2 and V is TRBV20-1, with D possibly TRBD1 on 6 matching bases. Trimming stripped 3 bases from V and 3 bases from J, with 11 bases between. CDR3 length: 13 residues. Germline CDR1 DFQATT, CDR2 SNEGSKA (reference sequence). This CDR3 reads CSARGGQDYGYTF. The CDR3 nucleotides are TGCAGTGCTAGGGGGGGCCAGGACTATGGCTACACCTTC.

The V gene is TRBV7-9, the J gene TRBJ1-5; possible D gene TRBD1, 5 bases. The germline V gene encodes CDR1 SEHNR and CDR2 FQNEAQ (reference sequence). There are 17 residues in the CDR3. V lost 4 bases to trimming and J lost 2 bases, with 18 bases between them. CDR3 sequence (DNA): TGTGCCAGCAGCTCCACTTGGGGACTAGCGGGCAATCAGCCCCAGCATTTT. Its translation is CASSSTWGLAGNQPQHF.

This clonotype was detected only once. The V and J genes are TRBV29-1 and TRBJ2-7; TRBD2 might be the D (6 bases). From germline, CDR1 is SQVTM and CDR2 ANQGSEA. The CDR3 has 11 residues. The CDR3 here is CSLGGDDEQYF. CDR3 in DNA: TGCAGTTTAGGAGGGGACGACGAGCAGTACTTC.

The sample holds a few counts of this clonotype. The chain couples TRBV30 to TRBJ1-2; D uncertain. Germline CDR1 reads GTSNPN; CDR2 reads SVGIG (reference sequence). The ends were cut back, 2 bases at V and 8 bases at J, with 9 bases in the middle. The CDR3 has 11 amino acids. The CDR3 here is CAWSRSGGYTF. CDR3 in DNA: TGTGCCTGGAGTAGAAGTGGGGGCTACACCTTC.

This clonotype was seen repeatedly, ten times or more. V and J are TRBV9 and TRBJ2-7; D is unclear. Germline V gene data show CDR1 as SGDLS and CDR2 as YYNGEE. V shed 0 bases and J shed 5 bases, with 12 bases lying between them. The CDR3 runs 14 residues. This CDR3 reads CASSVDGRVNEQYF. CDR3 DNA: TGTGCCAGCAGCGTAGATGGACGGGTGAACGAGCAGTACTTC. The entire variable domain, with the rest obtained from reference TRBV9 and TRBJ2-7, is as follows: DSGVTQTPKHLITATGQRVTLRCSPRSGDLSVYWYQQSLDQGLQFLIQYYNGEERAKGNILERFSAQQFPDLHSELNLSSLELGDSALYFCASSVDGRVNEQYFGPGTRLTVT.

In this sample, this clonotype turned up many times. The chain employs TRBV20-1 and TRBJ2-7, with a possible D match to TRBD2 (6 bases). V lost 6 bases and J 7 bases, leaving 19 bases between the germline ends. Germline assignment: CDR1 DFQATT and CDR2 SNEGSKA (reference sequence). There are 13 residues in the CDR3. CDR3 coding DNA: TGCAGTGCCTTCCGGGCGGGGTCTAGGGAGCAGTACTTC. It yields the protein CSAFRAGSREQYF.

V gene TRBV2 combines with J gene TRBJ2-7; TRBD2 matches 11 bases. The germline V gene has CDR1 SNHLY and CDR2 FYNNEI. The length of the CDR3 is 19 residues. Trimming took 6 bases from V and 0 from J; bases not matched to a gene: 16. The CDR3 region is CASSVTSGIAPPCSYEQYF. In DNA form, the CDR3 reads TGTGCCAGCAGCGTGACTAGCGGGATTGCACCTCCGTGCTCCTACGAGCAGTACTTC.

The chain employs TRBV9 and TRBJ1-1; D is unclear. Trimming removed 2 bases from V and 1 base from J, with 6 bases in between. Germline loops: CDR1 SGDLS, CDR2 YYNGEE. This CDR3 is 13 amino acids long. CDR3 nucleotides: TGTGCCAGCAGCGTCGACTCGAACACTGAAGCTTTCTTT. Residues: CASSVDSNTEAFF.

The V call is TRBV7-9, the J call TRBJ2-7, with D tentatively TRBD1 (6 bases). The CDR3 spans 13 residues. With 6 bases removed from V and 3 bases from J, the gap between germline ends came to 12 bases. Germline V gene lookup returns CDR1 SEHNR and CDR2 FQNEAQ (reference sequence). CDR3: CASSGSGDYEQYF. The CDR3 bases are TGTGCCAGCAGTGGCTCAGGGGACTACGAGCAGTACTTC.

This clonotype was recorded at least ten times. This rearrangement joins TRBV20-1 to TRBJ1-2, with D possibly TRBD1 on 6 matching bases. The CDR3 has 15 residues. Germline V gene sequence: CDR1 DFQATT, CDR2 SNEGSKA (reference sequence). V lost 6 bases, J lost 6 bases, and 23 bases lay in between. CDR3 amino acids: CSATTRGARGDGYTF. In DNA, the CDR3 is TGCAGTGCAACCACTCGGGGGGCGAGGGGTGATGGCTACACCTTC.

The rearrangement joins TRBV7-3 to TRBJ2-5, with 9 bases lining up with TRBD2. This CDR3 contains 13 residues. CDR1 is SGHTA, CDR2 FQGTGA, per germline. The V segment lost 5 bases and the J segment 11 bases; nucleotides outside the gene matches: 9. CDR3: CASSQRTSVEQYF. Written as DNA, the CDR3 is TGTGCCAGCAGCCAAAGGACTAGCGTTGAGCAGTACTTC.

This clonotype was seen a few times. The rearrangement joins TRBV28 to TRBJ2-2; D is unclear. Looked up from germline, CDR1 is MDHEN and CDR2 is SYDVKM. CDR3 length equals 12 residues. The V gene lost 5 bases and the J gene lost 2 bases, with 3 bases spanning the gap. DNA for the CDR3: TGTGCCAGCAGTACTAACACCGGGGAGCTGTTTTTT. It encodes CASSTNTGELFF.